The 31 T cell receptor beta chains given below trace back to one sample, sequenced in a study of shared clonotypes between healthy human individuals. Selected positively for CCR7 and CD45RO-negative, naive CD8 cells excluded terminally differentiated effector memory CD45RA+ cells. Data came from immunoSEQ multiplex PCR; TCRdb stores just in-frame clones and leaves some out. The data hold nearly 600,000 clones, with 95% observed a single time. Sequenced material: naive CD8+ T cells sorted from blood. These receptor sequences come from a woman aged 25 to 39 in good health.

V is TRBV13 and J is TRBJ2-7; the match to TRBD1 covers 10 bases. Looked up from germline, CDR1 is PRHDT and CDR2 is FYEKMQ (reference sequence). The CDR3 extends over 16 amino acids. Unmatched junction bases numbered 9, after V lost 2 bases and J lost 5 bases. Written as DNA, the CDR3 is TGTGCCAGCAGCTTATCGGAGACAGGGGGCTTCCACGAGCAGTACTTC. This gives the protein CASSLSETGGFHEQYF.

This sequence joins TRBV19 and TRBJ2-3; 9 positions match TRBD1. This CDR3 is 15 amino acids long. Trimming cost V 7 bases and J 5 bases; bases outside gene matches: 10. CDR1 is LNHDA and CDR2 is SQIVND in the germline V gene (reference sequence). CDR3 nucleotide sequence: TGTGCCAGTATTGAAAACAGGGGGCGAGGAGATACGCAGTATTTT. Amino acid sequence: CASIENRGRGDTQYF. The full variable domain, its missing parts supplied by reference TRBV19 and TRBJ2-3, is DGGITQSPKYLFRKEGQNVTLSCEQNLNHDAMYWYRQDPGQGLRLIYYSQIVNDFQKGDIAEGYSVSREKKESFPLTVTSAQKNPTAFYLCASIENRGRGDTQYFGPGTRLTVL.

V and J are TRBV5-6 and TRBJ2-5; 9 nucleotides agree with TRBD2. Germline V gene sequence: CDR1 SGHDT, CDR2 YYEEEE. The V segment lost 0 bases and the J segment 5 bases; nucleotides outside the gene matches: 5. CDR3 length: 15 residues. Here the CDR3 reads CASSLVSGSVETQYF. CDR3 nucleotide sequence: TGTGCCAGCAGCTTGGTTAGCGGGAGTGTGGAGACCCAGTACTTC.

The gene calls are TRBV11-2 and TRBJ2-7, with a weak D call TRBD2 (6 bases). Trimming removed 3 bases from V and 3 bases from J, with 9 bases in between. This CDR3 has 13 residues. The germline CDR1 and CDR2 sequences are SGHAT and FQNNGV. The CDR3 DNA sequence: TGTGCCAGCAGCTTTGGGAGGTACTACGAGCAGTACTTC. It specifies CASSFGRYYEQYF.

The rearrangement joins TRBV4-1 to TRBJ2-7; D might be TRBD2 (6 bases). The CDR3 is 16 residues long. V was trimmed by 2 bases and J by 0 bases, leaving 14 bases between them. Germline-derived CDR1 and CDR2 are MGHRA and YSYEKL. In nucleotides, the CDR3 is TGCGCCAGCAGCCAACATAGCGGAAGGAGCTCCTACGAGCAGTACTTC. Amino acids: CASSQHSGRSSYEQYF.

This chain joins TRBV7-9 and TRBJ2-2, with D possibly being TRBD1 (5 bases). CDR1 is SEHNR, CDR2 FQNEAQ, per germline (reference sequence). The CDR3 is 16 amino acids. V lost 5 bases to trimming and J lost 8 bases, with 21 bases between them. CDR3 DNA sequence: TGTGCCAGCAGCCCCCTAGGGGCATTAGCCCCAGGGGAGCTGTTTTTT. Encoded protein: CASSPLGALAPGELFF.

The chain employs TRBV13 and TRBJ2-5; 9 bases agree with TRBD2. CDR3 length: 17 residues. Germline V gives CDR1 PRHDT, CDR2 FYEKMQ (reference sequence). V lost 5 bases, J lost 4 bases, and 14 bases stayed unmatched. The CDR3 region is CASSPRTIAGEGETQYF. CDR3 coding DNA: TGTGCCAGCAGCCCTAGAACCATAGCGGGAGAGGGAGAGACCCAGTACTTC.

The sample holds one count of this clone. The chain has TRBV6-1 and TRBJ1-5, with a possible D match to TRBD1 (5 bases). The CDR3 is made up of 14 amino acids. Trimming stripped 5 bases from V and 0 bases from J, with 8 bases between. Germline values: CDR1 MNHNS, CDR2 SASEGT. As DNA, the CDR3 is TGTGCCAGCAGTCCAAGGGGTAGCAATCAGCCCCAGCATTTT. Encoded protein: CASSPRGSNQPQHF.

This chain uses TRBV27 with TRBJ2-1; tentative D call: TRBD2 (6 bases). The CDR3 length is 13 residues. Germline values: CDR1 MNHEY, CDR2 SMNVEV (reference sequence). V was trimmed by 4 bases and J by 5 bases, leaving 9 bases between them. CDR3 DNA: TGTGCCAGCAGTTCGGGACTCCACAATGAGCAGTTCTTC. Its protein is CASSSGLHNEQFF.

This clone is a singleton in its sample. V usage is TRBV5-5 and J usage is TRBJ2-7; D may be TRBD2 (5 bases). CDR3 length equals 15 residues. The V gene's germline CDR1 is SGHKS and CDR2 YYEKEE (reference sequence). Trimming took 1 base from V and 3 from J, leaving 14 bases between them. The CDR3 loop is CASSLPGPGGYEQYF. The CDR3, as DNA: TGTGCCAGCAGCTTGCCGGGCCCAGGAGGCTACGAGCAGTACTTC. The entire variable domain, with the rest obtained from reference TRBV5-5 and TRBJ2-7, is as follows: DAGVTQSPTHLIKTRGQQVTLRCSPISGHKSVSWYQQVLGQGPQFIFQYYEKEERGRGNFPDRFSARQFPNYSSELNVNALLLGDSALYLCASSLPGPGGYEQYFGPGTRLTVT.

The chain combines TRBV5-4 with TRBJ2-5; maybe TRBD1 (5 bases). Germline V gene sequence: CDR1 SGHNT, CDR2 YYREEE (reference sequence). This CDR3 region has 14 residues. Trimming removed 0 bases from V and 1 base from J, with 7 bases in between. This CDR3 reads CASSLETVQETQYF. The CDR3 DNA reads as TGTGCCAGCAGCTTGGAGACAGTCCAAGAGACCCAGTACTTC.

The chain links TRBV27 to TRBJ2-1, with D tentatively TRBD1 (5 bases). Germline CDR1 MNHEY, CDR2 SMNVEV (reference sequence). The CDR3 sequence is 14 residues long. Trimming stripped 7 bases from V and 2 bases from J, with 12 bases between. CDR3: CASTPGAAYNEQFF. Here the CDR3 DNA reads TGTGCCAGCACTCCTGGGGCGGCCTACAATGAGCAGTTCTTC.

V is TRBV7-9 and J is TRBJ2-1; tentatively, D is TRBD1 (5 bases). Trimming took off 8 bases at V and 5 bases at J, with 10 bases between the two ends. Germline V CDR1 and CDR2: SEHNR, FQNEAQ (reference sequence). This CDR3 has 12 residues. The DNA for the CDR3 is TGTGCCAGCGGGGTAGGGGACAATGAGCAGTTCTTC. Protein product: CASGVGDNEQFF.

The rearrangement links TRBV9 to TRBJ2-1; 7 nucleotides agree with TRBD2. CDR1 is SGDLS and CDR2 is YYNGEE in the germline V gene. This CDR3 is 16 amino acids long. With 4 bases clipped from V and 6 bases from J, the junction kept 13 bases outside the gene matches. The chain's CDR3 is CASSPPVGRSSNEQFF. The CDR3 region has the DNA TGTGCCAGCAGCCCCCCGGTCGGGAGGAGCTCCAATGAGCAGTTCTTC.

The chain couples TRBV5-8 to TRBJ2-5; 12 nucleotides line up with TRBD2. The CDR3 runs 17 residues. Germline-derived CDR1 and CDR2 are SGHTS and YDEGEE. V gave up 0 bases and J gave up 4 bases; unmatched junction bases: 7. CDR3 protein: CASSLALAGGEAETQYF. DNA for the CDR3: TGTGCCAGCAGCTTGGCACTAGCGGGAGGTGAGGCAGAGACCCAGTACTTC.

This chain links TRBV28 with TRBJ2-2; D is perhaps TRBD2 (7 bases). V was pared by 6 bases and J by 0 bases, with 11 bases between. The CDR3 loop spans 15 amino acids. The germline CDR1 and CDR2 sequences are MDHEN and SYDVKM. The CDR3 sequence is CASREGGANTGELFF. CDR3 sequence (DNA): TGTGCCAGCAGGGAAGGGGGGGCGAACACCGGGGAGCTGTTTTTT.

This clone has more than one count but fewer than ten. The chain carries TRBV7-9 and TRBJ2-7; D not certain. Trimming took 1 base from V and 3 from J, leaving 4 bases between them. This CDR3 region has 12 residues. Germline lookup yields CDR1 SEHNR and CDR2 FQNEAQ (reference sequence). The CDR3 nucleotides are TGTGCCAGCAGCTTAGGTTACTACGAGCAGTACTTC. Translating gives CASSLGYYEQYF.

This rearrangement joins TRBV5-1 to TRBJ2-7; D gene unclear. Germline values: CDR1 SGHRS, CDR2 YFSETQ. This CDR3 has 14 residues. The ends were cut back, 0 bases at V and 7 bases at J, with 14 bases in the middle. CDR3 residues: CASSLEGGVGEQYF. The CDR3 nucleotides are TGCGCCAGCAGCTTGGAGGGTGGGGTCGGTGAGCAGTACTTC.

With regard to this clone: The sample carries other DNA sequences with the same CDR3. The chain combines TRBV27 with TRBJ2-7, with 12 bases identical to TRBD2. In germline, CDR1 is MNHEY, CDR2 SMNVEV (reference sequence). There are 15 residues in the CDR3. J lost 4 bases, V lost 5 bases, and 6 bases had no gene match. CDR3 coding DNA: TGTGCCAGCAGTCCTCGGACTAGCGGGACATACGAGCAGTACTTC. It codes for CASSPRTSGTYEQYF.

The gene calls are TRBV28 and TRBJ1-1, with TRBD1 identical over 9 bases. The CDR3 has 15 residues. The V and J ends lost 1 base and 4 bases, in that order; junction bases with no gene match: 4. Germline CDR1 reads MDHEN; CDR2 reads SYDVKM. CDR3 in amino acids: CASSLYRGQGTEAFF. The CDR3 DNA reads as TGTGCCAGCAGTTTATACAGGGGGCAGGGCACTGAAGCTTTCTTT.

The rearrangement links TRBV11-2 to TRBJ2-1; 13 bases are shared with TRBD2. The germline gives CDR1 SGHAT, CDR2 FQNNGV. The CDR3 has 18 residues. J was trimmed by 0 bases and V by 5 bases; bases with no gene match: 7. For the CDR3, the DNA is TGTGCCAGCAGCACTAGCGGGAGGGCCCTCAGCTCCTACAATGAGCAGTTCTTC. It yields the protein CASSTSGRALSSYNEQFF.

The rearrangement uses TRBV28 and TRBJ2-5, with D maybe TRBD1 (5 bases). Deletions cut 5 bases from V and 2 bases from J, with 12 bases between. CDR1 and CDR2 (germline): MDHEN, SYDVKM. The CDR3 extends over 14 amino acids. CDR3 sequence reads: CASSVTGGQETQYF. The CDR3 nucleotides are TGTGCCAGCAGTGTAACAGGTGGTCAAGAGACCCAGTACTTC.

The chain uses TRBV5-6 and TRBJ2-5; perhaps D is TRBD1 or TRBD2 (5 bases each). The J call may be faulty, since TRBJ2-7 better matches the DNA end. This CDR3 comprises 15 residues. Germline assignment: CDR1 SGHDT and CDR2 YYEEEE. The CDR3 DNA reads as TGTGCCAGCAGCCCGGGACGGTGGCTCTCCTACGAGCAGTACTTC. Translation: CASSPGRWLSYEQYF.

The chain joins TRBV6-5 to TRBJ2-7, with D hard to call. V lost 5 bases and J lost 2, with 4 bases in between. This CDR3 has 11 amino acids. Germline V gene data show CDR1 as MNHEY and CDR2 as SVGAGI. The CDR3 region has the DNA TGTGCCAGCAGTAATACCTACGAGCAGTACTTC. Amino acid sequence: CASSNTYEQYF.

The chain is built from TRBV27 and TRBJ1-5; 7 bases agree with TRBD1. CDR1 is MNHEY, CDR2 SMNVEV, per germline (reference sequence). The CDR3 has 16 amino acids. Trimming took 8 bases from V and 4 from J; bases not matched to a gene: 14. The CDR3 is CASSFTVGTANQPQHF. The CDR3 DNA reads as TGTGCCAGCTCTTTTACGGTGGGGACAGCTAATCAGCCCCAGCATTTT.

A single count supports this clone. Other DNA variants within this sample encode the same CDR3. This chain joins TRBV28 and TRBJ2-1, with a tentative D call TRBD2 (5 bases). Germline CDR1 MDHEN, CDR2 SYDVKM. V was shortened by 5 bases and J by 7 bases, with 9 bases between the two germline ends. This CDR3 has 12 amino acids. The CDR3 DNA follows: TGTGCCAGCAGTCCCGGGGTGAATGAGCAGTTCTTC. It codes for CASSPGVNEQFF.

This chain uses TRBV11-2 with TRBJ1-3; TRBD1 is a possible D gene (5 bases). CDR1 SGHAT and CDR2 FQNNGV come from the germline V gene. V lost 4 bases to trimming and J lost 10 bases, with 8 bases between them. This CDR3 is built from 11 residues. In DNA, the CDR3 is TGTGCCAGCAGCTCGGGACCTACCATATATTTT. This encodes CASSSGPTIYF.

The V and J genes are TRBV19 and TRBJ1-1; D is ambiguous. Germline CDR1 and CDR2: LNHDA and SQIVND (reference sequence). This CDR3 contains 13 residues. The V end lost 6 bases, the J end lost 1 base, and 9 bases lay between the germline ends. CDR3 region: CASSWVGNTEAFF. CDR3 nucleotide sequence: TGTGCCAGTAGCTGGGTAGGGAACACTGAAGCTTTCTTT.

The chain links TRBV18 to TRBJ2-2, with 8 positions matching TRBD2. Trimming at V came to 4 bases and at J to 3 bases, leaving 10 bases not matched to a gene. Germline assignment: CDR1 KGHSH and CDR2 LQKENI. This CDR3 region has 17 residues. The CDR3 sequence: CASSLTTGTRDTGELFF. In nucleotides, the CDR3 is TGTGCCAGCTCACTCACTACCGGGACTAGGGACACCGGGGAGCTGTTTTTT.

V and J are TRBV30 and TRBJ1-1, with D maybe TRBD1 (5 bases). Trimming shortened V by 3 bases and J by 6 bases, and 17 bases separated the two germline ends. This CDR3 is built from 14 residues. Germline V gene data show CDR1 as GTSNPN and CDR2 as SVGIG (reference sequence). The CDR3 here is CAWSWGEPRPEAFF. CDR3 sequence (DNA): TGTGCCTGGAGCTGGGGGGAACCTCGACCTGAAGCTTTCTTT.

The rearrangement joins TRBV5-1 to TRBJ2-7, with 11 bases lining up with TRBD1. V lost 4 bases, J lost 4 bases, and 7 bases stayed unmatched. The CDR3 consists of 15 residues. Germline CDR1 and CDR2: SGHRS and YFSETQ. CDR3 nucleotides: TGCGCCAGCAGCGCCGCGGGACAGGGGGTTTACGAGCAGTACTTC. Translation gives CASSAAGQGVYEQYF.